This T cell receptor (beta chain) was sequenced during a study of cytomegalovirus exposure and HLA in healthy donors. The PCR used 60 Vbeta and 13 Jbeta primers. Measured with immunoSEQ multiplex PCR; TCRdb has only the in-frame clones, and not every one. This sample has over 20,000 clones, with about 70% found just once. This clone was seen more than once but under ten times. This CDR3 comprises 12 residues. Germline V CDR1 and CDR2: SGHNT, YYREEE (reference sequence). The germline V and J ends were trimmed by 5 bases and 3 bases, with 8 bases remaining between them. The receptor comes from a woman aged 50 to 65 in good health and CMV-seronegative. Material for sequencing was PBMCs. The V call is TRBV5-4, the J call TRBJ1-1; possible D gene TRBD1, 5 bases. CDR3 coding DNA: TGTGCCAGCAGTCCCAGGGACACTGAAGCTTTCTTT. Amino acids: CASSPRDTEAFF.